Listed here are 19 T cell receptor beta chains from one sample, sequenced in a study of T cells of healthy individuals. TCRdb re-derived calls from the 5' RACE reads in MiXCR, one entry per CDR3 protein. The sample holds over 95,000 distinct CDR3 sequences; 15% to 20% are singletons and the top ten take 6.2%. Receptor source: a human donor in good health.

This clonotype occurred a few times. The rearrangement links TRBV7-2 to TRBJ2-3; 9 positions match TRBD1. Trimming removed 6 bases from V and 1 base from J; junction bases left unmatched: 8. Germline V gives CDR1 SGHTA, CDR2 FQGNSA. This CDR3 has 16 residues. The CDR3 sequence: CASRPRGQGGTDTQYF. In nucleotides, the CDR3 is TGTGCCAGCAGGCCGCGGGGACAGGGAGGCACAGATACGCAGTATTTT.

This clonotype was seen only a few times. V is TRBV2 and J is TRBJ2-5, with D possibly TRBD1 on 5 matching bases. CDR3 length equals 14 residues. Trimming removed 5 bases at V and 1 base at J, with 11 bases between. In germline, CDR1 is SNHLY, CDR2 FYNNEI. The CDR3, as DNA: TGTGCCAGCAGTCCACAGGTCCTCCAAGAGACCCAGTACTTC. Its translation: CASSPQVLQETQYF.

Ten or more counts support this clonotype. The V and J genes are TRBV7-2 and TRBJ2-5; D may be TRBD1 (5 bases). The CDR3 contains 13 residues. Trimming pared 4 bases from V and 2 bases from J, leaving 8 bases between. CDR1 and CDR2 (germline): SGHTA, FQGNSA. The CDR3 is CASSYQGQETQYF. CDR3 nucleotide sequence: TGTGCCAGCAGCTATCAGGGACAAGAGACCCAGTACTTC.

The V call is TRBV6-5, the J call TRBJ1-4; the D is unclear. The CDR3 has 16 amino acids. Germline-derived CDR1 and CDR2 are MNHEY and SVGAGI. Deletions cut 0 bases from V and 4 bases from J, with 12 bases between. The chain's CDR3 is CASSYSMRVVNEKLFF. Written as DNA, the CDR3 is TGTGCCAGCAGTTACTCGATGCGGGTCGTTAATGAAAAACTGTTTTTT.

V gene TRBV4-1 combines with J gene TRBJ2-7; 7 nucleotides agree with TRBD1. V lost 4 bases, J lost 3 bases, and 6 bases stayed unmatched. The V gene's germline CDR1 is MGHRA and CDR2 YSYEKL. The CDR3 runs 14 residues. The CDR3 region is CASSRRGDSYEQYF. In DNA, the CDR3 is TGCGCCAGCAGCCGCCGAGGGGACAGCTACGAGCAGTACTTC.

This clonotype appeared many times. The chain has TRBV6-2 or TRBV6-3 and TRBJ2-7; the D is unclear. Trimming removed 6 bases from V and 3 bases from J, with 6 bases in between. CDR3 size: 11 residues. Germline V gene data show CDR1 as MNHEY and CDR2 as SVGEGT. The CDR3 protein is CASRTYYEQYF. The CDR3 DNA is TGTGCCAGCAGAACCTACTACGAGCAGTACTTC.

The chain combines TRBV29-1 with TRBJ2-6, with 8 nucleotides matching TRBD2. Germline lookup yields CDR1 SQVTM and CDR2 ANQGSEA. The V segment lost 3 bases and the J segment 1 base; nucleotides outside the gene matches: 5. The CDR3 length is 16 residues. CDR3 nucleotide sequence: TGCAGCGTTGACGGGGGGGCCGGATCTGGGGCCAACGTCCTGACTTTC. It specifies CSVDGGAGSGANVLTF.

This clonotype has only a few counts. The rearrangement uses TRBV28 and TRBJ2-7, with 8 bases matching TRBD1. V lost 4 bases and J lost 4; bases outside the gene matches: 6. The length of the CDR3 is 14 residues. The germline CDR1 and CDR2 sequences are MDHEN and SYDVKM. In DNA, the CDR3 is TGTGCCAGCAGTTGGAGACAGGGGAAGTACGAGCAGTACTTC. The encoded protein is CASSWRQGKYEQYF.

J is TRBJ2-5 and V is TRBV3-1; D is uncertain. The CDR3 length is 16 residues. From germline, CDR1 is LGHDT and CDR2 YNNKEL (reference sequence). V was shortened by 0 bases and J by 4 bases, with 15 bases between the two germline ends. The CDR3 nucleotides are TGTGCCAGCAGCCAAGACACTGGCTCCTCTGGAGAGACCCAGTACTTC. It is translated as CASSQDTGSSGETQYF.

This clonotype was observed at least ten times. The chain recombines TRBV29-1 with TRBJ1-2, with D unclear. There are 11 residues in the CDR3. Germline lookup yields CDR1 SQVTM and CDR2 ANQGSEA. Trimming removed 2 bases at V and 4 bases at J, with 5 bases between. The CDR3 reads CSVEFGYGYTF. CDR3 nucleotides: TGCAGCGTTGAATTCGGCTATGGCTACACCTTC.

The gene calls are TRBV7-2 and TRBJ2-3; a weak D match, TRBD2 (5 bases). Germline CDR1 SGHTA, CDR2 FQGNSA. V was shortened by 5 bases and J by 0 bases, with 12 bases between the two germline ends. CDR3 length: 15 amino acids. CDR3 nucleotides: TGTGCCAGCAGCCAGCGGAGTTTCAGCACAGATACGCAGTATTTT. Translation gives CASSQRSFSTDTQYF.

There are many counts of this clonotype. The rearrangement links TRBV4-2 to TRBJ2-3, with D unclear. There are 13 residues in the CDR3. Trimming cost V 1 base and J 2 bases, with 4 bases left between them. Germline CDR1 reads LGHNA; CDR2 reads YNFKEQ. CDR3 region: CASSQVPTDTQYF. Written as DNA, the CDR3 is TGTGCCAGCAGCCAAGTCCCCACAGATACGCAGTATTTT.

This clonotype has ten or more counts. The chain uses TRBV4-3 and TRBJ1-5; D might be TRBD1 (6 bases). The V end lost 3 bases, the J end lost 4 bases, and 7 bases lay between the germline ends. This CDR3 spans 13 amino acids. Per the germline V gene, CDR1 is LGHNA and CDR2 is YSLEER. In DNA, the CDR3 is TGCGCCAGCAGCCAGGACAGAAATCAGCCCCAGCATTTT. This codes for CASSQDRNQPQHF.

V gene TRBV7-2 combines with J gene TRBJ2-7, with 8 positions matching TRBD2. V lost 5 bases and J lost 1; bases outside the gene matches: 7. The V gene's germline CDR1 is SGHTA and CDR2 FQGNSA. This CDR3 spans 15 amino acids. The CDR3 reads CASSLRASGSYEQYF. CDR3 bases: TGTGCCAGCAGCCTAAGGGCTAGCGGGTCCTACGAGCAGTACTTC. The variable domain in full, completed from reference TRBV7-2 and TRBJ2-7, reads GAGVSQSPSNKVTEKGKDVELRCDPISGHTALYWYRQSLGQGLEFLIYFQGNSAPDKSGLPSDRFSAERTGGSVSTLTIQRTQQEDSAVYLCASSLRASGSYEQYFGPGTRLTVT.

This clonotype was counted many times. This sequence joins TRBV4-3 and TRBJ2-5; D call uncertain. CDR1 and CDR2 from the germline V gene are LGHNA and YSLEER. V lost 0 bases and J lost 6, with 8 bases in between. The CDR3 is 13 residues long. The CDR3 is CASSQDNSQTQYF. In DNA form, the CDR3 reads TGCGCCAGCAGCCAAGACAACTCTCAGACCCAGTACTTC.

In its sample, this clonotype was seen a few times. CDR3 region: CSASSANMNTEAFF. The CDR3, as DNA: TGCAGTGCTAGTTCTGCGAACATGAACACTGAAGCTTTCTTT. V gene TRBV20-1 combines with J gene TRBJ1-1; no clear D. CDR1 is DFQATT and CDR2 is SNEGSKA in the germline V gene (reference sequence). V was trimmed by 3 bases and J by 0 bases, leaving 11 bases between them. CDR3 length: 14 amino acids.

This clonotype occurred a few times. This chain links TRBV20-1 with TRBJ2-5; the D gene is possibly TRBD2 (7 bases). The CDR3 contains 16 residues. Per germline, CDR1 DFQATT and CDR2 SNEGSKA (reference sequence). V was trimmed by 5 bases and J by 2 bases, leaving 21 bases between them. The CDR3, as DNA: TGCAGTGCTCCAGGGACAAGCGGGGCGTATCAAGAGACCCAGTACTTC. The encoded protein is CSAPGTSGAYQETQYF.

This clonotype was observed a handful of times. The rearrangement links TRBV6-1 to TRBJ1-2, with D perhaps TRBD1 (6 bases). With 0 bases removed from V and 6 bases from J, the gap between germline ends came to 8 bases. In germline, CDR1 is MNHNS, CDR2 SASEGT. There are 13 residues in the CDR3. The CDR3 region is CASSEAGGHGYTF. DNA for the CDR3: TGTGCCAGCAGTGAAGCCGGGGGCCATGGCTACACCTTC.

This clonotype was seen only a few times. This chain joins TRBV21-1 and TRBJ1-2. TRBV21-1 is an annotated pseudogene. There are 12 residues in the CDR3. The CDR3 protein is CASSKPYLGYTF. The CDR3 nucleotides are TGTGCCAGCAGCAAGCCGTACCTGGGCTACACCTTC.